Each of the 27 T cell receptor beta chains below was sequenced from the same sample in a study of cytomegalovirus exposure and HLA in healthy donors. A multiplex PCR was run with 60 Vbeta primers and 13 Jbeta primers. Assay: immunoSEQ multiplex PCR; the TCRdb copy retains only in-frame clones and omits some. The sample has some 130,000 clones, around 80% seen once. Sequencing was carried out using PBMCs. These receptors all come from a male donor in good health and CMV-seropositive.

CDR3 DNA sequence: TGCGCCAGCAGCCAAGGTCAGGGCCCCTATAATTCACCCCTCCACTTT. It codes for CASSQGQGPYNSPLHF. The chain couples TRBV4-3 to TRBJ1-6, with a weak D call TRBD1 (5 bases). The CDR3 consists of 16 residues. The germline V gene encodes CDR1 LGHNA and CDR2 YSLEER. V lost 1 base, J lost 2 bases, and 9 bases lay in between.

The chain joins TRBV10-1 to TRBJ1-1; 8 bases agree with TRBD1. The CDR3 is 13 residues long. The germline gives CDR1 WNHNN, CDR2 SYGVQD (reference sequence). V trimming: 9 bases; J trimming: 8 bases; junction bases outside the gene matches: 11. This CDR3 reads CASRMDRDGEAFF. Written as DNA, the CDR3 is TGCGCCAGTAGGATGGACAGGGACGGAGAAGCTTTCTTT.

In this sample, this clone turned up once. The chain is built from TRBV13 and TRBJ1-2; 11 bases map to TRBD1. J lost 4 bases, V lost 5 bases, and 12 bases had no gene match. The CDR3 consists of 17 residues. The germline gives CDR1 PRHDT, CDR2 FYEKMQ (reference sequence). For the CDR3, the DNA is TGTGCCAGCAGCCTCGGACAGGGGGCTTCGGCGGGCTATGGCTACACCTTC. This codes for CASSLGQGASAGYGYTF.

The chain has TRBV19 and TRBJ2-3, with TRBD2 identical over 9 bases. There are 15 residues in the CDR3. J lost 2 bases, V lost 3 bases, and 3 bases had no gene match. Germline CDR1 reads LNHDA; CDR2 reads SQIVND (reference sequence). For the CDR3, the DNA is TGTGCCAGTAGTATCGGACTAGCGATCACAGATACGCAGTATTTT. Its protein is CASSIGLAITDTQYF.

The rearrangement uses TRBV29-1 and TRBJ1-1, with TRBD1 identical over 7 bases. V dropped 5 bases and J dropped 5; count of bases not matched to a gene: 8. The germline V gene has CDR1 SQVTM and CDR2 ANQGSEA. The CDR3 totals 13 residues. The DNA of the CDR3 is TGCAGCGTTCAATACAGGGGAGAAACTGAAGCTTTCTTT. Its translation: CSVQYRGETEAFF.

V usage is TRBV5-1 and J usage is TRBJ2-1; D is unresolved. This CDR3 has 13 amino acids. V was clipped by 4 bases and J by 10 bases, with 15 bases between them. CDR1 is SGHRS, CDR2 YFSETQ, per germline. CDR3 bases: TGCGCCAGCAGCCCACTACTGACCCCGGAGCAGTTCTTC. Its protein product is CASSPLLTPEQFF.

CDR3 in amino acids: CAISEQTSGSLDEQFF. Here the CDR3 DNA reads TGTGCCATCAGTGAGCAAACTAGCGGGAGTTTGGATGAGCAGTTCTTC. The chain has TRBV10-3 and TRBJ2-1; 11 nucleotides match TRBD2. Germline loops: CDR1 ENHRY, CDR2 SYGVKD. The CDR3 sequence is 16 residues long. V dropped 2 bases and J dropped 8; count of bases not matched to a gene: 8.

In this sample, this clone turned up once. The gene calls are TRBV6-5 and TRBJ2-3; D is possibly TRBD2 (7 bases). Germline loops: CDR1 MNHEY, CDR2 SVGAGI. The V end was cut by 2 bases, the J end by 6 bases, with 9 bases between. CDR3 length: 13 amino acids. The CDR3 region is CASSYRGGDTQYF. The CDR3, as DNA: TGTGCCAGCAGTTACAGGGGGGGCGATACGCAGTATTTT.

The chain carries TRBV4-2 and TRBJ1-2; 9 nucleotides align to TRBD1. Unmatched junction bases numbered 20, after V lost 1 base and J lost 8 bases. The CDR3 runs 19 residues. Germline V gene lookup returns CDR1 LGHNA and CDR2 YNFKEQ. The CDR3 nucleotides are TGTGCCAGCAGCCAAGGATTAGGGTTAACAGGGGGCGCTTTTTTCGGCTACACCTTC. Amino acids: CASSQGLGLTGGAFFGYTF.

The chain uses TRBV2 and TRBJ2-7, with a tentative D call TRBD1 (6 bases). The germline V and J ends were trimmed by 7 bases and 0 bases, with 13 bases remaining between them. The CDR3 has 14 residues. Germline CDR1 is SNHLY and CDR2 is FYNNEI. This CDR3 is CASMLTGSSYEQYF. CDR3 DNA sequence: TGTGCCAGCATGTTAACAGGGAGCTCCTACGAGCAGTACTTC.

The CDR3 DNA follows: TGCGCCAGCAGCCGAGGACTAGCGGGAGCCAATGAGCAGTTCTTC. It is translated as CASSRGLAGANEQFF. The chain is built from TRBV4-1 and TRBJ2-1; 13 nucleotides align to TRBD2. CDR1 and CDR2 from the germline V gene are MGHRA and YSYEKL. Trimming removed 4 bases from V and 6 bases from J; junction bases left unmatched: 3. The CDR3 has 15 residues.

The CDR3 DNA sequence: TGTGCCAGCAGTTTTGACGGGGGGCTCCAAGAGACCCAGTACTTC. It codes for CASSFDGGLQETQYF. This chain uses TRBV6-1 with TRBJ2-5; D possibly corresponds to TRBD2 (7 bases). Trimming shortened V by 5 bases and J by 1 base, and 14 bases separated the two germline ends. CDR1 is MNHNS, CDR2 SASEGT, per germline. The CDR3 loop spans 15 amino acids.

The chain couples TRBV11-3 to TRBJ1-3, with 10 bases identical to TRBD1. Germline V gene sequence: CDR1 SGHNT, CDR2 YENEEA. This CDR3 is built from 15 residues. The V and J ends lost 5 bases and 3 bases, in that order; junction bases with no gene match: 4. Here the CDR3 reads CASSKGQGNGNTIYF. CDR3 in DNA: TGTGCCAGCAGCAAGGGACAGGGGAATGGAAACACCATATATTTT.

The gene calls are TRBV11-2 and TRBJ2-7, with 7 bases aligning to TRBD2. The CDR3 extends over 15 amino acids. V lost 5 bases to trimming and J lost 4 bases; unmatched junction nucleotides: 11. In germline, CDR1 is SGHAT, CDR2 FQNNGV. The CDR3 DNA is TGTGCCAGCAGCCCCGAGGTCGGGGGGTGGTACGAGCAGTACTTC. It yields the protein CASSPEVGGWYEQYF.

This clone was recorded once. The rearrangement uses TRBV5-1 and TRBJ2-1, with D possibly TRBD1 on 5 matching bases. The CDR3 runs 14 residues. Germline V gene sequence: CDR1 SGHRS, CDR2 YFSETQ. V was clipped by 2 bases and J by 8 bases, with 14 bases between them. The CDR3 sequence is CASSLQAGNDEQFF. DNA of the CDR3: TGCGCCAGCAGCTTACAGGCAGGGAATGATGAGCAGTTCTTC.

V and J are TRBV27 and TRBJ2-1, with TRBD2 matching 9 bases. V gave up 3 bases and J gave up 2 bases; unmatched junction bases: 5. The CDR3 has 16 residues. Germline V gene lookup returns CDR1 MNHEY and CDR2 SMNVEV (reference sequence). The CDR3 protein is CASSFCSGRPYNEQFF. The CDR3 DNA reads as TGTGCCAGCAGTTTTTGTAGCGGGAGACCCTACAATGAGCAGTTCTTC.

J is TRBJ2-7 and V is TRBV5-1; D may be TRBD1 (5 bases). V lost 4 bases and J 2 bases, leaving 13 bases between the germline ends. Germline V gives CDR1 SGHRS, CDR2 YFSETQ. The CDR3 is 14 amino acids. The CDR3 DNA sequence: TGCGCCAGCAGCCGCGGACACTCGCCCTACGAGCAGTACTTC. This encodes CASSRGHSPYEQYF.

The chain carries TRBV9 and TRBJ1-4; 11 bases match TRBD1. This CDR3 contains 16 residues. Germline trimming cut 2 bases from V and 4 bases from J; bases unmatched to any gene: 4. CDR1 and CDR2 from the germline V gene are SGDLS and YYNGEE. CDR3 DNA: TGTGCCAGCAGCGTCGGCGGGACAGGGGGTAATGAAAAACTGTTTTTT. Translating gives CASSVGGTGGNEKLFF.

This clone has just one count. The CDR3 bases are TGTGCCAGCAGCCAACGGACTAGCGGGGTAGGCAATGAGCAGTTCTTC. It specifies CASSQRTSGVGNEQFF. The chain couples TRBV11-3 to TRBJ2-1; 12 bases line up with TRBD2. The CDR3 covers 16 residues. Per the germline V gene, CDR1 is SGHNT and CDR2 is YENEEA. Losses at the gene ends were 5 bases for V and 6 bases for J; bases not matched to a gene: 8.

This chain uses TRBV10-2 with TRBJ2-7; 7 bases match TRBD1. The CDR3 covers 14 residues. Germline CDR1 is WSHSY and CDR2 is SAAADI. The V gene end was trimmed by 6 bases and the J gene end by 1 base; junction bases not matched to a gene: 6. DNA for the CDR3: TGCGCCAGCAGCCGGGACAGCCTTTCCTACGAGCAGTACTTC. Its translation: CASSRDSLSYEQYF.

This clone was seen a single time. The chain couples TRBV9 to TRBJ2-3; 8 bases line up with TRBD2. The ends lost 2 bases at V and 4 bases at J; junction bases unmatched: 3. Germline CDR1 is SGDLS and CDR2 is YYNGEE. The CDR3 contains 14 residues. This chain's CDR3 is CASSVTSDPDTQYF. CDR3 nucleotides: TGTGCCAGCAGCGTGACTAGCGATCCAGATACGCAGTATTTT.

Comments on this clone: An end of the junction differs from the germline gene, which may be a read error. V gene TRBV7-9 combines with J gene TRBJ1-2, with D uncertain. The CDR3 loop spans 14 amino acids. Germline CDR1 and CDR2: SEHNR and FQNEAQ (reference sequence). CDR3 loop: CSSSRENMWGGYTF. The CDR3 coding sequence is TGTTCCAGCAGCCGGGAAAACATGTGGGGTGGCTACACCTTC.

The chain joins TRBV19 to TRBJ2-7; maybe TRBD2 (7 bases). Germline values: CDR1 LNHDA, CDR2 SQIVND (reference sequence). This CDR3 has 15 residues. V was clipped by 1 base and J by 2 bases, with 12 bases between them. The CDR3 DNA reads TGTGCCAGTAGTATAGTCGGGGGGCAAACCTACGAGCAGTACTTC. Translated, it gives CASSIVGGQTYEQYF.

V gene TRBV11-2 combines with J gene TRBJ1-3; 10 nucleotides match TRBD1. J lost 8 bases, V lost 4 bases, and 8 bases had no gene match. This CDR3 contains 15 residues. The germline gives CDR1 SGHAT, CDR2 FQNNGV. This CDR3 is CASSSTRDRGYTIYF. The CDR3 DNA sequence: TGTGCCAGCAGCTCTACCCGGGACAGGGGTTACACCATATATTTT.

This chain joins TRBV5-8 and TRBJ1-5, with D perhaps TRBD1 (6 bases). V gave up 1 base and J gave up 0 bases, with 17 bases separating them. The CDR3 runs 18 residues. In germline, CDR1 is SGHTS, CDR2 YDEGEE. The CDR3 region has the DNA TGTGCCAGCAGCTTGACTAACCCAGGGGCCCTTAGCAATCAGCCCCAGCATTTT. Its protein product is CASSLTNPGALSNQPQHF.

The genes are TRBV7-9 and TRBJ2-5; maybe TRBD1 (6 bases). Germline V gene data show CDR1 as SEHNR and CDR2 as FQNEAQ (reference sequence). Trimming left V 2 bases short and J 2 bases short, with 9 bases between. The CDR3 has 14 amino acids. CDR3 sequence reads: CASSLQGRQETQYF. The CDR3 region has the DNA TGTGCCAGCAGCTTACAGGGGAGACAAGAGACCCAGTACTTC.

Comment on this clone: Other DNA sequences in this sample translate to the same CDR3. CDR3 DNA sequence: TGCGCCAGCAGCCGAAACACGGACAGGGAGAGGACTTACGAGCAGTACTTC. This translates into CASSRNTDRERTYEQYF. The V gene is TRBV4-1, the J gene TRBJ2-7, with 8 positions matching TRBD1. The CDR3 covers 17 residues. In germline, CDR1 is MGHRA, CDR2 YSYEKL. V shed 4 bases, J shed 4 bases, and the junction held 15 bases outside the gene matches.